These 16 T cell receptor beta chains came from one sample sequenced in a study of graft-versus-host responses after intestinal transplantation. Their antigens are not known. Sequencing was performed with immunoSEQ multiplex PCR; in TCRdb, only in-frame clones are kept and a portion is missing. The table lists about 91,000 clones, around 90% of them singletons, with just under 0.35% in the top ten. Sequences were derived from unstimulated CD4+ T cells sorted from spleen or lymph node cells, sampled before transplant. Source of these receptors: a human donor who was the organ donor for an intestinal transplant.

This chain joins TRBV28 and TRBJ1-2; D is undetermined. The CDR3 runs 13 residues. V was clipped by 2 bases and J by 2 bases, with 6 bases between them. Germline V lookup: CDR1 MDHEN, CDR2 SYDVKM. CDR3 in amino acids: CASSLDGNYGYTF. As DNA, the CDR3 is TGTGCCAGCAGTTTAGACGGGAACTATGGCTACACCTTC.

V usage is TRBV9 and J usage is TRBJ1-5, with 9 bases fitting TRBD1. CDR1 SGDLS and CDR2 YYNGEE come from the germline V gene. The junction had 5 bases not matched to a gene; V was cut back by 3 bases and J by 4 bases. The CDR3 loop spans 15 amino acids. The CDR3, as DNA: TGTGCCAGCAGCGCGGACAGGGGCCATAATCAGCCCCAGCATTTT. This translates into CASSADRGHNQPQHF.

This sequence joins TRBV12-5 and TRBJ2-6, with TRBD1 as a possible D gene (5 bases). With 3 bases removed from V and 0 bases from J, the gap between germline ends came to 24 bases. Looked up from germline, CDR1 is LGHNT and CDR2 is FRNRAP. This CDR3 is built from 21 residues. The CDR3 bases are TGTGCTAGTGGTTTTAATCGGTCCTCCGGGCCAAGGGGCTCTGGGGCCAACGTCCTGACTTTC. The encoded protein is CASGFNRSSGPRGSGANVLTF.

CDR3 residues: CASSLAGGTGYNEQFF. DNA for the CDR3: TGTGCCAGCAGCTTAGCGGGGGGGACTGGCTACAATGAGCAGTTCTTC. The J gene is TRBJ2-1, the V gene TRBV7-6; 7 nucleotides align to TRBD2. CDR1 and CDR2 from the germline V gene are SGHVS and FNYEAQ. This CDR3 is built from 16 residues. V lost 0 bases, J lost 3 bases, and 5 bases stayed unmatched. Complete variable domain (other parts from reference TRBV7-6 and TRBJ2-1): GAGVSQSPRYKVTKRGQDVALRCDPISGHVSLYWYRQALGQGPEFLTYFNYEAQQDKSGLPNDRFSAERPEGSISTLTIQRTEQRDSAMYRCASSLAGGTGYNEQFFGPGTRLTVL.

The chain recombines TRBV28 with TRBJ2-5; 8 positions agree with TRBD1. This CDR3 has 13 residues. The junction had 9 bases not matched to a gene; V was cut back by 11 bases and J by 4 bases. CDR1 is MDHEN and CDR2 is SYDVKM in the germline V gene. CDR3 DNA sequence: TGTGCCGGCGGGACAGGCCTAAGAGAGACCCAGTACTTC. It is translated as CAGGTGLRETQYF.

The chain combines TRBV6-1 with TRBJ1-3, with 8 bases identical to TRBD1. CDR1 is MNHNS, CDR2 SASEGT, per germline. J lost 4 bases, V lost 3 bases, and 5 bases had no gene match. The CDR3 is 15 amino acids. CDR3 DNA: TGTGCCAGCAGTGAGGACAGGGTCTCAGGAAACACCATATATTTT. This translates into CASSEDRVSGNTIYF.

As DNA, the CDR3 is TGTGCCGCCCGAGAACAGGCCGCGGTCGGAAACACCATATATTTT. Its protein product is CAAREQAAVGNTIYF. V is TRBV6-1 and J is TRBJ1-3; a weak D match, TRBD1 (5 bases). CDR3 length: 15 residues. The V and J ends lost 11 bases and 4 bases respectively, with 21 bases between them. The germline gives CDR1 MNHNS, CDR2 SASEGT.

The genes are TRBV28 and TRBJ2-1, with D possibly being TRBD1 (6 bases). The V end lost 9 bases, the J end lost 3 bases, and 18 bases lay between the germline ends. Germline V gene sequence: CDR1 MDHEN, CDR2 SYDVKM. The CDR3 is 15 amino acids. CDR3 nucleotide sequence: TGTGCCAGTTTGGGGAGTGGGACATACTACAATGAGCAGTTCTTC. The encoded protein is CASLGSGTYYNEQFF.

The genes are TRBV21-1 and TRBJ1-1; TRBD1 was called by the table and not checked on the DNA. TRBV21-1 is a recognized pseudogene. The CDR3 covers 15 residues. The CDR3 DNA is TGTGCCAGCAGCAAAGGAACGGACAGGGTAGGCGTAGCTTTCTTT. Translated: CASSKGTDRVGVAFF.

The rearrangement links TRBV30 to TRBJ2-5; D is possibly TRBD2 (6 bases). Germline V CDR1 and CDR2: GTSNPN, SVGIG (reference sequence). This CDR3 is 11 amino acids long. Trimming took off 7 bases at V and 5 bases at J, with 11 bases between the two ends. The CDR3 loop is CASGVYETQYF. The CDR3 DNA is TGTGCCTCGGGAGTTTATGAGACCCAGTACTTC.

The chain couples TRBV27 to TRBJ1-1; D remains unclear. The CDR3 extends over 14 amino acids. Germline V gene sequence: CDR1 MNHEY, CDR2 SMNVEV (reference sequence). V was cut by 9 bases and J by 4 bases, with 18 bases left in between. Here the CDR3 DNA reads TGTGCCAGTTACCGGTTGCATTCGGGCACTGAAGCTTTCTTT. Translating it yields CASYRLHSGTEAFF.

The gene calls are TRBV6-1 and TRBJ2-7, with D perhaps given as TRBD1 or TRBD2 (5 bases each). The CDR3 has 14 residues. V gave up 4 bases and J gave up 0 bases, with 10 bases separating them. Germline CDR1 reads MNHNS; CDR2 reads SASEGT. The CDR3 loop is CASSAAGSSYEQYF. The CDR3 nucleotides read TGTGCCAGCAGTGCAGCAGGGAGCTCCTACGAGCAGTACTTC.

The J gene is TRBJ1-2, the V gene TRBV30; D may be TRBD1 (5 bases). Germline V gene data show CDR1 as GTSNPN and CDR2 as SVGIG (reference sequence). The CDR3 sequence is 14 residues long. Trimming left V 0 bases short and J 8 bases short, with 16 bases between. CDR3 region: CAWSVSRTLAGYTF. In DNA, the CDR3 is TGTGCCTGGAGTGTCTCGCGGACACTGGCCGGCTACACCTTC.

The chain uses TRBV6-1 and TRBJ2-2, with D maybe TRBD1 (6 bases). V was cut by 0 bases and J by 4 bases, with 12 bases left in between. The CDR3 runs to 16 residues. Germline V gives CDR1 MNHNS, CDR2 SASEGT. The CDR3 reads CASSEAFVGGTGELFF. The DNA for the CDR3 is TGTGCCAGCAGTGAAGCGTTTGTAGGGGGCACCGGGGAGCTGTTTTTT.

This clone appeared a single time. The V and J genes are TRBV19 and TRBJ2-7, with a weak D call TRBD2 (6 bases). There are 15 residues in the CDR3. CDR1 and CDR2 from the germline V gene are LNHDA and SQIVND (reference sequence). V was clipped by 2 bases and J by 0 bases, with 11 bases between them. The chain's CDR3 is CASSITGANSYEQYF. DNA of the CDR3: TGTGCCAGTAGTATAACGGGAGCGAACTCCTACGAGCAGTACTTC. Together with reference TRBV19 and TRBJ2-7, the CDR3 gives the full variable domain: DGGITQSPKYLFRKEGQNVTLSCEQNLNHDAMYWYRQDPGQGLRLIYYSQIVNDFQKGDIAEGYSVSREKKESFPLTVTSAQKNPTAFYLCASSITGANSYEQYFGPGTRLTVT.

This clone came up many times. The gene calls are TRBV4-1 and TRBJ1-2, with 12 bases aligning to TRBD1. The junction had 2 bases not matched to a gene; V was cut back by 0 bases and J by 6 bases. CDR3 length: 15 residues. Germline CDR1 is MGHRA and CDR2 is YSYEKL. DNA for the CDR3: TGCGCCAGCAGCCAAGATAGGGACAGGGGGCATGGCTACACCTTC. Translation: CASSQDRDRGHGYTF.